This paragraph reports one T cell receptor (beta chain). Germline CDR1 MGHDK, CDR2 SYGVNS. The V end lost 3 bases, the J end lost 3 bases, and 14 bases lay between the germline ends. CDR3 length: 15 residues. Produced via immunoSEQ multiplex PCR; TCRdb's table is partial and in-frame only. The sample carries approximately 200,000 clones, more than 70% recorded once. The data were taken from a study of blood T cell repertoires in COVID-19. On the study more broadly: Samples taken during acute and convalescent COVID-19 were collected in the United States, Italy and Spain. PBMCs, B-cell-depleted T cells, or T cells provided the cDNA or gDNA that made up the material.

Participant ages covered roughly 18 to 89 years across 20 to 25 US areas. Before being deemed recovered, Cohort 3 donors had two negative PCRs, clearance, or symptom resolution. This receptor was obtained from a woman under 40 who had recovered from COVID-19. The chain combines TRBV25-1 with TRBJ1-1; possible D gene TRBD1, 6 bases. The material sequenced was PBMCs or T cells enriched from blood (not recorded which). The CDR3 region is CASSDPQGWDTEAFF. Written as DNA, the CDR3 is TGTGCCAGCAGTGATCCACAGGGCTGGGACACTGAAGCTTTCTTT.